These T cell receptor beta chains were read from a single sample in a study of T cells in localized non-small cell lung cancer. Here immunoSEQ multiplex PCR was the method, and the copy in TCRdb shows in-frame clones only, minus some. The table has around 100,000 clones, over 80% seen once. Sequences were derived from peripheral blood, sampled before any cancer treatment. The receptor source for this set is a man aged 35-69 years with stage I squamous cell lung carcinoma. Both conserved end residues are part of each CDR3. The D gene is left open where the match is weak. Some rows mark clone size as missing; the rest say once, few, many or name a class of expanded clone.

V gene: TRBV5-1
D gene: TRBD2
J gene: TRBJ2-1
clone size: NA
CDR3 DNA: TGCGCCAGCAGCTCCCTCCGGGACTACTTATACAATGAGCAGTTCTTC
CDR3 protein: CASSSLRDYLYNEQFF

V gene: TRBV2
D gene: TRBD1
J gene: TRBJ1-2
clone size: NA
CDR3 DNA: TGTGCCAGCAGGGAGGGACAGGTCGGCTACTATGGCTACACCTTC
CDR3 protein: CASREGQVGYYGYTF

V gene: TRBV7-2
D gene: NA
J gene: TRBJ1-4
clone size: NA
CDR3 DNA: TGTGCCAGCAGCTCCCAGGGTGAAAAACTGTTTTTT
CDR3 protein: CASSSQGEKLFF

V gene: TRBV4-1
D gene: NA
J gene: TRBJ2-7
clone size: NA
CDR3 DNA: TGCGCCAGCAGCCAAGAGCCCCCGGACTACGAGCAGTACTTC
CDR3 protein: CASSQEPPDYEQYF

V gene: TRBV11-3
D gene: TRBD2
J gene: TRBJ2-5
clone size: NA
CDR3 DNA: TGTGCCAGCAGCCCAAAGGGAGGGAACCAAGAGACCCAGTACTTC
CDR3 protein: CASSPKGGNQETQYF

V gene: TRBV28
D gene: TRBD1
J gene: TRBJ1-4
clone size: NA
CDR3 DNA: TGTGCCAGCAGTTTTACAGGGGGCGATGAAAAACTGTTTTTT
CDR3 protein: CASSFTGGDEKLFF

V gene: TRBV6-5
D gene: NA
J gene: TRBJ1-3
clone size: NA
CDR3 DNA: TGTGCCAGCAGTTCCCATAAAGCCGCCTCTGGAAACACCATATATTTT
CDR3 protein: CASSSHKAASGNTIYF

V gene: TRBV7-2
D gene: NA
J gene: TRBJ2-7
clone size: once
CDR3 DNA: TGTGCCAGCAGCCGACAAATTGTCTACGAGCAGTACTTC
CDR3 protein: CASSRQIVYEQYF

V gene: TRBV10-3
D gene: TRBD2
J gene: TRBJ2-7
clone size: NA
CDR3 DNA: TGTGCCATCAGTGAGTCGGCACGAGCGGGGGTTACCTACGAGCAGTACTTC
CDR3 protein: CAISESARAGVTYEQYF

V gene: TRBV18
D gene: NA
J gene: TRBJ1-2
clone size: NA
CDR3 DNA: TGTGCCAGCTCACCCTCTGCCAATAACTATGGCTACACCTTC
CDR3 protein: CASSPSANNYGYTF

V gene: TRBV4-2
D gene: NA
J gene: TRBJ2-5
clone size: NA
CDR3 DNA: TGTGCCAGCAGCCAAGACCTACAAGAGACCCAGTACTTC
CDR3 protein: CASSQDLQETQYF

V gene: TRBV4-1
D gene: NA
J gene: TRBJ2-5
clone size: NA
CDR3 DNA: TGCGCCAGCAGCCAAGATACGGCCAGTGAGACCCAGTACTTC
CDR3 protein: CASSQDTASETQYF

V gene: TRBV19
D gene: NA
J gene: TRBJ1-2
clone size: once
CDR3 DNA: TGTGCCAGTAGCCGAACGGTGGCAGCAAACTATGGCTACACCTTC
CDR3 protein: CASSRTVAANYGYTF

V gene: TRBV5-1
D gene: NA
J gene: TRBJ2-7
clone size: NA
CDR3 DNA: TGCGCCAGCAGCTTCTATCCAACCCTCTACGAGCAGTACTTC
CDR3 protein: CASSFYPTLYEQYF

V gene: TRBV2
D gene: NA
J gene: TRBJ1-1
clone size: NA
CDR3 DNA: TGTGCCAGCAGTGTTACAGAGGACACTGAAGCTTTCTTT
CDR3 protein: CASSVTEDTEAFF

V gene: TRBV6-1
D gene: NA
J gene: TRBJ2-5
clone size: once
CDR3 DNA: TGTGCCAGCAGTGTCCAAGGGGCGGGGATGAAGACCCAGTACTTC
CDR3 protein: CASSVQGAGMKTQYF

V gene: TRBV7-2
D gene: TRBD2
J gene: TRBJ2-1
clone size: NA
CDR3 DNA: TGTGCCAGCAGCTTCTTCAGCGGGGGGCGCTACAATGAGCAGTTCTTC
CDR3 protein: CASSFFSGGRYNEQFF

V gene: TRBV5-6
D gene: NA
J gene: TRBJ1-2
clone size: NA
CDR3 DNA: TGTGCCAGCAGCTTGGCGGGTTATGGCTACACCTTC
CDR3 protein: CASSLAGYGYTF

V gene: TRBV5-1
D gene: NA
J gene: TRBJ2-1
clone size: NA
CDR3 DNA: TGCGCCAGCAGCTCCAACAGAGACAATGAGCAGTTCTTC
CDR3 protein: CASSSNRDNEQFF

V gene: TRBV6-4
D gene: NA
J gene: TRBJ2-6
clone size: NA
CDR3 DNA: TGTGCCAGCAGTGACGTTGCAGCCGGGGCCAACGTCCTGACTTTC
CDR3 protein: CASSDVAAGANVLTF

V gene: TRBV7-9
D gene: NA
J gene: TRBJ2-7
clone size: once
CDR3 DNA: TGTGCCAGCAGCTTAGTTCTTACAGGTATCTACGAGCAGTACTTC
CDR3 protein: CASSLVLTGIYEQYF

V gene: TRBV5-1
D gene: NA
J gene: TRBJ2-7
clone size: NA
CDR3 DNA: TGCGCCAGCAGCCAACGGATAGCCTACGAGCAGTACTTC
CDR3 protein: CASSQRIAYEQYF

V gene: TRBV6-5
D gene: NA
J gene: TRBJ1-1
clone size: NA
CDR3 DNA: TGTGCCAGCAGTTCCGGGAACACGGCAGAAGCTTTCTTT
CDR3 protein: CASSSGNTAEAFF

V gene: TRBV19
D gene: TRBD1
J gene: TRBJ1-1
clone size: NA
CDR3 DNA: TGTGCCAGTAGTATTTACAGGGGGGAAGTGAACACTGAAGCTTTCTTT
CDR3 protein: CASSIYRGEVNTEAFF

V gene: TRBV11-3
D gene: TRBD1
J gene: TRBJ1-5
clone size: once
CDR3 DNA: TGTGCCAGCAGTTTACCTCGGGACAGGAAGAATAGCAATCAGCCCCAGCATTTT
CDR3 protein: CASSLPRDRKNSNQPQHF

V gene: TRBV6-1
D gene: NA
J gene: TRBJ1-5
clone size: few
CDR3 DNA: TGTGCCAGCAGTCCCCCCAATCAGCCCCAGCATTTT
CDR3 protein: CASSPPNQPQHF

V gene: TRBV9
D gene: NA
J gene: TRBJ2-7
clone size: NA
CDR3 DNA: TGTGCCAGCAGCGTAGAAGGGCATGGCTACGAGCAGTACTTC
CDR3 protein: CASSVEGHGYEQYF

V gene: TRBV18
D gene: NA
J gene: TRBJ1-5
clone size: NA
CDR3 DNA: TGTGCCAGCTCACCATCGACCGAGACTTATAGCAATCAGCCCCAGCATTTT
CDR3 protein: CASSPSTETYSNQPQHF

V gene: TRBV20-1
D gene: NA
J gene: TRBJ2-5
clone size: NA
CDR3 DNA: TGCAGTGCTCAACTGTCGGAGACCCAGTACTTC
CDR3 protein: CSAQLSETQYF

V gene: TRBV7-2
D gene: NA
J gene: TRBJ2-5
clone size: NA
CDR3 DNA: TGTGCCAGCAGCGTAACGGCGGGACAGCAAGAGACCCAGTACTTC
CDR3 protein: CASSVTAGQQETQYF

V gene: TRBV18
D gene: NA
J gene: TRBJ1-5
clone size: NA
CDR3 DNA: TGTGCCAGCTCACCAGGGGGGCCCCAGCATTTT
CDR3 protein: CASSPGGPQHF

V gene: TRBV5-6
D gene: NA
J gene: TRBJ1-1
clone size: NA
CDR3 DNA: TGTGCCAGCAGCTTGGTGCGGGACACTGAAGCTTTCTTT
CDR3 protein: CASSLVRDTEAFF

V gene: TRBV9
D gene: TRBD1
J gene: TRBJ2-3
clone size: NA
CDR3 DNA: TGTGCCAGCAGCGTAGAAGGGACAGGGGGTTCTCCAGATACGCAGTATTTT
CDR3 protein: CASSVEGTGGSPDTQYF

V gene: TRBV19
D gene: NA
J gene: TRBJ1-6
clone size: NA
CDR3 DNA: TGTGCCAGTAAAGGACGCAATTATAATTCACCCCTCCACTTT
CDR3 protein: CASKGRNYNSPLHF

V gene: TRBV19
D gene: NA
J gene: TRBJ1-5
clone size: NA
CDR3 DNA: TGTGCCAGTAGTATAGGAACAGGGTCCCCTCAGCCCCAGCATTTT
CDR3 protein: CASSIGTGSPQPQHF

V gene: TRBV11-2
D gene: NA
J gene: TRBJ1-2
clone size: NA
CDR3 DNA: TGTGCCAGCAGCTTAGATGGGGGGGCCGGCTATGGCTACACCTTC
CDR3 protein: CASSLDGGAGYGYTF

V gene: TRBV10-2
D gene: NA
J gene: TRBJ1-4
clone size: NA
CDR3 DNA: TGCGCCAGCAGTGAGTCAGGGGTGGATGAAAAACTGTTTTTT
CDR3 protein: CASSESGVDEKLFF

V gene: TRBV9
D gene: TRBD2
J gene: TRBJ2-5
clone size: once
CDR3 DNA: TGTGCCAGCAGCGTCCCCCCGGGACTAGCGGGGATGGAAGAGACCCAGTACTTC
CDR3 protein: CASSVPPGLAGMEETQYF

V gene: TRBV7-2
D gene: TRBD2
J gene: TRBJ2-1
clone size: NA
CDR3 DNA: TGTGCCAGCAGCTTAGTAGCGGGGGGAATCTACAATGAGCAGTTCTTC
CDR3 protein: CASSLVAGGIYNEQFF

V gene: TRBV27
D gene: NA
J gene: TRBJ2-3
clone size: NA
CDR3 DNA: TGTGCCAGCAGTCTCGGACAGTGGGGTACGCAGTATTTT
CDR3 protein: CASSLGQWGTQYF

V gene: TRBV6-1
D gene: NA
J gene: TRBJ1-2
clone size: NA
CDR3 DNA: TGTGCCAGCAGTGAAGAGGGCAGGCTTTATGGCTACACCTTC
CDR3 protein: CASSEEGRLYGYTF

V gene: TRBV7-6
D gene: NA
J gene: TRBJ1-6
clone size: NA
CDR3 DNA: TGTGCCAGCAGCTTAGAACAGGGACGATCACCCCTCCACTTT
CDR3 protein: CASSLEQGRSPLHF

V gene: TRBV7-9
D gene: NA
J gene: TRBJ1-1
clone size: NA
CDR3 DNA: TGTGCCAGCAGCTTAAATGGCAGGGGGAACACTGAAGCTTTCTTT
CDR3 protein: CASSLNGRGNTEAFF

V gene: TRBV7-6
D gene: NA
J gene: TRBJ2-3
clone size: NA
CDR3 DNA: TGTGCCAGCAGCTTAGCGGTAAAGGGTAGGAGAGAGCACCATACGCAGTATTTT
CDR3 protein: CASSLAVKGRREHHTQYF

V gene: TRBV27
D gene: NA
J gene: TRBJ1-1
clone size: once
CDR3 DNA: TGTGCCAGCAGTTTATATCGTAGAGGGAGGGTATCTGAAGCTTTCTTT
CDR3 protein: CASSLYRRGRVSEAFF

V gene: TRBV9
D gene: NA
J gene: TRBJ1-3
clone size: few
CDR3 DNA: TGTGCCAGCAGCCCCGGGGCAGCCACTGGAAACACCATATATTTT
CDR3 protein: CASSPGAATGNTIYF

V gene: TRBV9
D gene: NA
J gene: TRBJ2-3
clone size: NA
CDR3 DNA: TGTGCCAGCAGCGTAGACACCGTCCACACAGATACGCAGTATTTT
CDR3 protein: CASSVDTVHTDTQYF

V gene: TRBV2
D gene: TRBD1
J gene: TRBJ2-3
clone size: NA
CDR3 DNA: TGTGCCAGCAGCCTCGGGACAGCCTTGGCTACGCAGTATTTT
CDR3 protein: CASSLGTALATQYF

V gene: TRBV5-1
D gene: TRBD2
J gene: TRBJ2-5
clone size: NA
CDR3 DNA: TGCGCCAGCAGCCCAAGGGGAACTAGCGGGGGTAGGGAGACCCAGTACTTC
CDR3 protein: CASSPRGTSGGRETQYF